One sample yielded the 21 T cell receptor beta chains listed below, sequenced in a study of blood T cell repertoires in COVID-19. Measured with immunoSEQ multiplex PCR; TCRdb has only the in-frame clones, and not every one. The sample yields roughly 250,000 clones, roughly 89% seen once. Sequenced: peripheral blood. These receptors came from a man aged 25 to 45 with acute or convalescent COVID-19.

This clone has just one count. The gene calls are TRBV5-1 and TRBJ1-1; a possible D gene is TRBD1 (5 bases). There are 13 residues in the CDR3. Germline lookup yields CDR1 SGHRS and CDR2 YFSETQ. Trimming shortened V by 2 bases and J by 4 bases, and 9 bases separated the two germline ends. CDR3 DNA: TGCGCCAGCAGCTTTCAGGGAGGCACTGAAGCTTTCTTT. Protein: CASSFQGGTEAFF.

V is TRBV5-1 and J is TRBJ1-4; maybe TRBD1 (6 bases). The CDR3 has 16 amino acids. Trimming took off 4 bases at V and 2 bases at J, with 15 bases between the two ends. Germline V gives CDR1 SGHRS, CDR2 YFSETQ. This CDR3 is CASSLRQVVTNEKLFF. The CDR3 region has the DNA TGCGCCAGCAGCCTCAGACAGGTGGTTACTAATGAAAAACTGTTTTTT.

The chain is built from TRBV18 and TRBJ1-1; no reliable D call. This CDR3 spans 16 amino acids. The germline V gene has CDR1 KGHSH and CDR2 LQKENI. V dropped 4 bases and J dropped 6 bases, with 21 bases sitting between them. The CDR3 DNA is TGTGCCAGCTCACGACGAAGACAAAGTAAAGAAGCTGAAGCTTTCTTT. Translation gives CASSRRRQSKEAEAFF.

This chain joins TRBV2 and TRBJ2-7, with D possibly being TRBD1 (6 bases). Between the trimmed V and J ends, which lost 6 bases and 4 bases, there was a span of 10 bases. Germline V CDR1 and CDR2: SNHLY, FYNNEI. This CDR3 comprises 12 residues. The CDR3 loop is CASRLQGYEQYF. The CDR3 region has the DNA TGTGCCAGCAGGTTACAGGGTTACGAGCAGTACTTC.

The chain is built from TRBV19 and TRBJ1-5, with a tentative D call TRBD1 (5 bases). There are 15 residues in the CDR3. Germline V gene data show CDR1 as LNHDA and CDR2 as SQIVND (reference sequence). Trimming took 1 base from V and 0 from J, leaving 7 bases between them. In DNA form, the CDR3 reads TGTGCCAGTAGTATAGGACAGTTTAGCAATCAGCCCCAGCATTTT. Residues: CASSIGQFSNQPQHF. Looking up the rest from reference TRBV19 and TRBJ1-5 gives the full variable domain: DGGITQSPKYLFRKEGQNVTLSCEQNLNHDAMYWYRQDPGQGLRLIYYSQIVNDFQKGDIAEGYSVSREKKESFPLTVTSAQKNPTAFYLCASSIGQFSNQPQHFGDGTRLSIL.

The chain couples TRBV19 to TRBJ1-2; TRBD1 matches 10 bases. Trimming at V came to 6 bases and at J to 3 bases, leaving 7 bases not matched to a gene. The CDR3 has 15 residues. Germline CDR1 and CDR2: LNHDA and SQIVND (reference sequence). CDR3 coding DNA: TGTGCCAGTAGAGCGCAGGGGACAGGGGACTATGGCTACACCTTC. Amino acids: CASRAQGTGDYGYTF. Combining the CDR3 with reference TRBV19 and TRBJ1-2 gives the whole variable domain DGGITQSPKYLFRKEGQNVTLSCEQNLNHDAMYWYRQDPGQGLRLIYYSQIVNDFQKGDIAEGYSVSREKKESFPLTVTSAQKNPTAFYLCASRAQGTGDYGYTFGSGTRLTVV.

J is TRBJ2-3 and V is TRBV5-6; D is perhaps TRBD2 (5 bases). V lost 3 bases and J lost 3, with 8 bases in between. This CDR3 is built from 13 residues. CDR1 and CDR2 (germline): SGHDT, YYEEEE. The CDR3 protein is CASSYGGTDTQYF. The CDR3, as DNA: TGTGCCAGCAGCTATGGAGGAACAGATACGCAGTATTTT.

This clone was seen once. This chain connects TRBV6-1 to TRBJ1-5, with a tentative D call TRBD1 (5 bases). Germline CDR1 and CDR2: MNHNS and SASEGT. This CDR3 region has 17 residues. Trimming removed 4 bases from V and 6 bases from J, with 22 bases in between. The CDR3 loop reads CASSGAGGYSRVQPQHF. CDR3 DNA sequence: TGTGCCAGCAGTGGGGCTGGTGGGTACAGCAGGGTTCAGCCCCAGCATTTT.

The chain joins TRBV6-5 to TRBJ2-2; weak D call: TRBD1 (5 bases). CDR3 length: 15 residues. Trimming shortened V by 7 bases and J by 5 bases, and 17 bases separated the two germline ends. Germline values: CDR1 MNHEY, CDR2 SVGAGI. In nucleotides, the CDR3 is TGTGCCAGCAAAGGGGCAGGAACTCGGACCGGGGAGCTGTTTTTT. This sequence encodes CASKGAGTRTGELFF.

The J gene is TRBJ1-1, the V gene TRBV6-5; the D gene is possibly TRBD1 (5 bases). The CDR3 contains 12 residues. Trimming removed 8 bases at V and 10 bases at J, with 17 bases between. Germline assignment: CDR1 MNHEY and CDR2 SVGAGI. CDR3 sequence: CASRGGLPSAFF. The CDR3 DNA is TGTGCCAGCCGGGGGGGTCTTCCTTCAGCTTTCTTT.

The rearrangement uses TRBV2 and TRBJ2-1; TRBD2 aligns across 15 bases. The CDR3 contains 20 residues. V lost 1 base and J lost 0; bases outside the gene matches: 7. Germline values: CDR1 SNHLY, CDR2 FYNNEI. Here the CDR3 DNA reads TGTGCCAGCAGTGAAGGGAGGACTAGCGGGGGGGCGAGCTCCTACAATGAGCAGTTCTTC. As protein: CASSEGRTSGGASSYNEQFF.

The chain recombines TRBV25-1 with TRBJ1-2; 8 positions agree with TRBD1. CDR1 MGHDK and CDR2 SYGVNS come from the germline V gene. The V segment lost 3 bases and the J segment 4 bases; nucleotides outside the gene matches: 1. CDR3 length equals 13 residues. The CDR3 loop is CASSDQGAYGYTF. The CDR3 DNA reads TGTGCCAGCAGTGATCAGGGGGCCTATGGCTACACCTTC.

The chain links TRBV21-1 to TRBJ1-1; the table's D call, TRBD1, was not checked against the DNA. TRBV21-1 is an annotated pseudogene. This CDR3 region has 15 residues. CDR3 sequence reads: CASSKTEDRKTRAFF. CDR3 bases: TGTGCCAGCAGCAAAACGGAGGACAGAAAAACCCGGGCTTTCTTT.

The chain recombines TRBV19 with TRBJ1-2, with TRBD1 identical over 7 bases. Trimming removed 5 bases from V and 0 bases from J; junction bases left unmatched: 6. CDR3 length equals 15 residues. Germline V gene data show CDR1 as LNHDA and CDR2 as SQIVND (reference sequence). The CDR3, as DNA: TGTGCCAGTAGTGACAGGGATGGGGCTAACTATGGCTACACCTTC. It specifies CASSDRDGANYGYTF.

The chain employs TRBV19 and TRBJ1-2, with 7 bases lining up with TRBD1. The germline CDR1 and CDR2 sequences are LNHDA and SQIVND (reference sequence). CDR3 length: 15 amino acids. With V trimmed by 6 bases and J by 5 bases, 12 bases remained unmatched. CDR3 nucleotide sequence: TGTGCCAGTAGCCGTGACAGGGTGGATTTGTATGGCTACACCTTC. Its translation: CASSRDRVDLYGYTF.

The chain links TRBV30 to TRBJ2-1; TRBD2 is a possible D gene (6 bases). CDR1 is GTSNPN and CDR2 is SVGIG in the germline V gene (reference sequence). V gave up 3 bases and J gave up 4 bases, with 16 bases separating them. The CDR3 length is 15 residues. Here the CDR3 DNA reads TGTGCCTGGAGACCCGGTGGAGGGCCGTACAATGAGCAGTTCTTC. Translating gives CAWRPGGGPYNEQFF.

This clone was seen at least ten times. The genes are TRBV19 and TRBJ1-5; D perhaps matches TRBD1 (6 bases). Trimming left V 3 bases short and J 7 bases short, with 13 bases between. The length of the CDR3 is 14 residues. CDR1 is LNHDA and CDR2 is SQIVND in the germline V gene (reference sequence). The CDR3 region has the DNA TGTGCCAGTAGTATTCAGGGACAAGGGCAGCCCCAGCATTTT. Its protein is CASSIQGQGQPQHF.

The genes are TRBV28 and TRBJ2-3, with 9 bases identical to TRBD2. From germline, CDR1 is MDHEN and CDR2 SYDVKM. The V and J ends lost 5 bases and 0 bases, in that order; junction bases with no gene match: 9. The CDR3 contains 17 residues. CDR3 sequence: CASSPRGLAGSTDTQYF. The CDR3 nucleotides read TGTGCCAGCAGTCCGAGAGGCCTAGCGGGAAGCACAGATACGCAGTATTTT.

The chain couples TRBV5-5 to TRBJ1-4; TRBD1 matches 9 bases. This CDR3 has 15 amino acids. Per germline, CDR1 SGHKS and CDR2 YYEKEE (reference sequence). V lost 4 bases and J lost 7; bases outside the gene matches: 8. The CDR3 DNA reads TGTGCCAGCAGCGGATACGGACAGGGGTCTGAAAAACTGTTTTTT. It encodes CASSGYGQGSEKLFF. Based on the CDR3 plus reference TRBV5-5 and TRBJ1-4, the full variable domain is DAGVTQSPTHLIKTRGQQVTLRCSPISGHKSVSWYQQVLGQGPQFIFQYYEKEERGRGNFPDRFSARQFPNYSSELNVNALLLGDSALYLCASSGYGQGSEKLFFGSGTQLSVL.

The V and J genes are TRBV7-9 and TRBJ1-2, with TRBD1 as a possible D gene (6 bases). This CDR3 region has 14 residues. Trimming pared 2 bases from V and 6 bases from J, leaving 13 bases between. CDR1 and CDR2 from the germline V gene are SEHNR and FQNEAQ (reference sequence). CDR3 sequence reads: CASSLTGHIDGYTF. CDR3 in DNA: TGTGCCAGCAGCTTAACGGGACATATTGATGGCTACACCTTC.

The chain links TRBV20-1 to TRBJ2-1; D uncertain. V was pared by 6 bases and J by 8 bases, with 11 bases between. Per germline, CDR1 DFQATT and CDR2 SNEGSKA (reference sequence). The CDR3 has 11 amino acids. CDR3 nucleotides: TGCAGTGCCTCGAGCAGGCATGAGCAGTTCTTC. Encoded protein: CSASSRHEQFF.